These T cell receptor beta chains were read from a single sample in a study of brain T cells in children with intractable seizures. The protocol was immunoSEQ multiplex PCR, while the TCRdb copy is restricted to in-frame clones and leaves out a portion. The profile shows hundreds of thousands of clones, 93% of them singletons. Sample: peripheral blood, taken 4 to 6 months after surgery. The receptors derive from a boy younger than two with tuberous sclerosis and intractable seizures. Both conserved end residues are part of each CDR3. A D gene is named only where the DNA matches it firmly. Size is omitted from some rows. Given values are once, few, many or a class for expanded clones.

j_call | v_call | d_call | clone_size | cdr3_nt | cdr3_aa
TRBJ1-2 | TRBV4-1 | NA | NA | TGCGCCAGCAGCCAAGATAGGACACAGGGATATGGCTACACCTTC | CASSQDRTQGYGYTF
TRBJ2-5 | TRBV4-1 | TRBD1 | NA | TGCGCCAGCAGCCGACTGCAGACAGGGCACCAAGAGACCCAGTACTTC | CASSRLQTGHQETQYF
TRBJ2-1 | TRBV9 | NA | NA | TGTGCCAGCAGCGAGGGGGGGTCCTACAATGAGCAGTTCTTC | CASSEGGSYNEQFF
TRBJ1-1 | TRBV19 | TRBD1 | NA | TGTGCCAGTAGTCCCAGGGGGAAAGGTGAAGCTTTCTTT | CASSPRGKGEAFF
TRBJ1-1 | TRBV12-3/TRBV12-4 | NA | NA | TGTGCCAGCAGCCGGGACTCTGCTGAAGCTTTCTTT | CASSRDSAEAFF
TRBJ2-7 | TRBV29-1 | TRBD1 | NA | TGCAGCGTTGACGACCAGGGACAGCCCTCCTTC | CSVDDQGQPSF
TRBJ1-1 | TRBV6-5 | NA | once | TGTGCCAGCGCGGAAAACACTGAAGCTTTCTTT | CASAENTEAFF
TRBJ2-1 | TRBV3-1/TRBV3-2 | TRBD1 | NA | TGTGCCAGCAGCCAAGTTTGGCAGGGGGCCCGTAATGAGCAGTTCTTC | CASSQVWQGARNEQFF
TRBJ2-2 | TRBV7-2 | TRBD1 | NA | TGTGCCAGCAGCTCAAGGACAGGGGCGAACACCGGGGAGCTGTTTTTT | CASSSRTGANTGELFF
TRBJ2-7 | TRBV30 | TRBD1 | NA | TGTGCCTTCGACAGGGTCTCCTACGAGCAGTACTTC | CAFDRVSYEQYF